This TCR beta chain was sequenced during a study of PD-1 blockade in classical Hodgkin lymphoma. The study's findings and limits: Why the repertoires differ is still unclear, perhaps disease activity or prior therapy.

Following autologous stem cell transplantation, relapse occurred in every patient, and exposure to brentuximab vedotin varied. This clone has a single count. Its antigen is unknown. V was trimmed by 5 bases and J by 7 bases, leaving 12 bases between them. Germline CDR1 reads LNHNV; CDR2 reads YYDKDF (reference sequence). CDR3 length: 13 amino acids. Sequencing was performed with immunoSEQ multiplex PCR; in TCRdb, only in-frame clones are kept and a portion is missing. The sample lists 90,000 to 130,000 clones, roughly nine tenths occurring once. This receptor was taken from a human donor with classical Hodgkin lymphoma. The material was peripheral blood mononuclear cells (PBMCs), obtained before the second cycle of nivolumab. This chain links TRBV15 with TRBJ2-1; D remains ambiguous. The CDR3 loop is CATSGSSLNEQFF. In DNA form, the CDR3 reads TGTGCCACCAGCGGTAGTTCCCTGAATGAGCAGTTCTTC.